A single sample is the source of the 26 T cell receptor beta chains below, sequenced in a study of cytomegalovirus exposure and HLA in healthy donors. The primer mix had 60 Vbeta and 13 Jbeta primers. Profiling relied on immunoSEQ multiplex PCR, and the TCRdb table lists in-frame clones only, not all of them. Of approximately 200,000 clones in the sample, 70% to 85% are singletons; the top ten hold roughly 0.097%. The sequenced sample consisted of PBMCs. Receptor source: a boy aged 2 to 10 in good health and CMV-seronegative.

The chain recombines TRBV13 with TRBJ2-1; D is uncertain. Trimming shortened V by 5 bases and J by 5 bases, and 7 bases separated the two germline ends. The CDR3 consists of 12 residues. Germline V CDR1 and CDR2: PRHDT, FYEKMQ (reference sequence). CDR3 DNA sequence: TGTGCCAGCAGCCCCCGGGACAATGAGCAGTTCTTC. As protein: CASSPRDNEQFF.

This sequence joins TRBV5-4 and TRBJ2-7, with a possible D match to TRBD2 (5 bases). Looked up from germline, CDR1 is SGHNT and CDR2 is YYREEE (reference sequence). The CDR3 has 16 residues. The germline V and J ends were trimmed by 5 bases and 4 bases, with 22 bases remaining between them. The CDR3: CASRPWGTERAYEQYF. CDR3 nucleotide sequence: TGTGCCAGCAGGCCATGGGGAACCGAGAGGGCTTACGAGCAGTACTTC.

V is TRBV4-1 and J is TRBJ2-5; 8 bases map to TRBD2. The germline V gene encodes CDR1 MGHRA and CDR2 YSYEKL. The trim removed 4 bases at V and 4 bases at J, leaving 11 bases unmatched. This CDR3 has 16 amino acids. CDR3 in amino acids: CASSPGHGGAGETQYF. CDR3 DNA: TGCGCCAGCAGCCCCGGACACGGGGGGGCTGGAGAGACCCAGTACTTC.

The rearrangement joins TRBV7-2 to TRBJ2-7, with TRBD2 identical over 10 bases. CDR3 size: 14 residues. V lost 3 bases and J lost 6; bases outside the gene matches: 5. Germline values: CDR1 SGHTA, CDR2 FQGNSA. The CDR3 here is CASSFKRGGSEQYF. The CDR3 bases are TGTGCCAGCAGCTTTAAGCGGGGGGGATCCGAGCAGTACTTC. Full variable domain (outside the CDR3, taken from reference TRBV7-2 and TRBJ2-7): GAGVSQSPSNKVTEKGKDVELRCDPISGHTALYWYRQSLGQGLEFLIYFQGNSAPDKSGLPSDRFSAERTGGSVSTLTIQRTQQEDSAVYLCASSFKRGGSEQYFGPGTRLTVT.

The J gene is TRBJ2-1, the V gene TRBV7-9; 8 nucleotides align to TRBD1. The CDR3 runs 15 residues. V trimming: 5 bases; J trimming: 6 bases; junction bases outside the gene matches: 9. CDR1 and CDR2 (germline): SEHNR, FQNEAQ (reference sequence). The chain's CDR3 is CASSAPRGPGNEQFF. The CDR3 DNA is TGTGCCAGCAGCGCCCCCAGGGGGCCCGGCAATGAGCAGTTCTTC.

V is TRBV7-9 and J is TRBJ2-3; 9 nucleotides line up with TRBD2. The V gene end was trimmed by 3 bases and the J gene end by 1 base; junction bases not matched to a gene: 2. Germline loops: CDR1 SEHNR, CDR2 FQNEAQ (reference sequence). There are 15 residues in the CDR3. CDR3 nucleotides: TGTGCCAGCAGCTTGAGACTAGCGGGCACAGATACGCAGTATTTT. Encoded protein: CASSLRLAGTDTQYF.

V usage is TRBV6-5 and J usage is TRBJ2-1, with 9 bases fitting TRBD2. This CDR3 region has 15 residues. CDR1 MNHEY and CDR2 SVGAGI come from the germline V gene. With 2 bases clipped from V and 7 bases from J, the junction kept 6 bases outside the gene matches. Here the CDR3 reads CASSYIAGGGNEQFF. As DNA, the CDR3 is TGTGCCAGCAGTTACATTGCGGGGGGGGGTAATGAGCAGTTCTTC.

The CDR3 loop reads CASSFKWGTQGGSEQYF. The CDR3 DNA follows: TGTGCCAGCAGCTTCAAGTGGGGGACTCAAGGGGGCTCCGAGCAGTACTTC. The gene calls are TRBV7-8 and TRBJ2-7; D perhaps matches TRBD1 (7 bases). The CDR3 length is 17 residues. Trimming removed 3 bases from V and 6 bases from J, with 24 bases in between. Germline CDR1 and CDR2: SGHVS and FQNEAQ.

The chain employs TRBV9 and TRBJ2-7; 8 nucleotides align to TRBD2. The junction had 6 bases not matched to a gene; V was cut back by 0 bases and J by 4 bases. Germline-derived CDR1 and CDR2 are SGDLS and YYNGEE. The CDR3 is made up of 15 amino acids. The CDR3 DNA reads TGTGCCAGCAGCGTAGGGCCAGCGGGGGCATACGAGCAGTACTTC. This codes for CASSVGPAGAYEQYF.

This clone was observed a handful of times. The chain links TRBV29-1 to TRBJ2-3; no clear D gene. Trimming shortened V by 4 bases and J by 0 bases, and 11 bases separated the two germline ends. The CDR3 length is 14 residues. The V gene's germline CDR1 is SQVTM and CDR2 ANQGSEA. Here the CDR3 DNA reads TGCAGCGTTGTCGGCAGGCTGAGCACAGATACGCAGTATTTT. Its translation is CSVVGRLSTDTQYF.

J is TRBJ1-3 and V is TRBV4-1; D ambiguous. The CDR3 covers 16 residues. CDR1 and CDR2 from the germline V gene are MGHRA and YSYEKL. The germline V and J ends were trimmed by 1 base and 0 bases, with 10 bases remaining between them. CDR3 loop: CASSQGRVYSGNTIYF. CDR3 DNA: TGCGCCAGCAGCCAAGGACGGGTCTACTCTGGAAACACCATATATTTT.

This rearrangement joins TRBV11-2 to TRBJ1-1, with D perhaps TRBD1 (5 bases). From germline, CDR1 is SGHAT and CDR2 FQNNGV. V lost 2 bases and J lost 10, with 14 bases in between. CDR3 length: 13 residues. The CDR3 is CASSLMGGYGAFF. The CDR3 DNA reads as TGTGCCAGCAGCTTAATGGGGGGGTATGGAGCTTTCTTT.

This chain connects TRBV27 to TRBJ2-5; maybe TRBD1 (5 bases). The CDR3 has 13 amino acids. V was shortened by 2 bases and J by 5 bases, with 9 bases between the two germline ends. Per germline, CDR1 MNHEY and CDR2 SMNVEV (reference sequence). DNA of the CDR3: TGTGCCAGCAGTTTAGGGGCGGAGGAGACCCAGTACTTC. Translated, it gives CASSLGAEETQYF.

V gene TRBV7-6 combines with J gene TRBJ2-7; 7 bases are a match to TRBD1. The CDR3 has 13 amino acids. CDR1 is SGHVS and CDR2 is FNYEAQ in the germline V gene. V gave up 5 bases and J gave up 6 bases; unmatched junction bases: 7. In nucleotides, the CDR3 is TGTGCCAGCAGCCTGACAGGGAGCTCCGAGCAGTACTTC. Its translation is CASSLTGSSEQYF.

This clone was detected only a few times. The rearrangement joins TRBV10-3 to TRBJ1-2; D is uncertain. This CDR3 region has 14 residues. Trimming cost V 5 bases and J 2 bases, with 12 bases left between them. CDR1 ENHRY and CDR2 SYGVKD come from the germline V gene. The DNA for the CDR3 is TGTGCCATCAGTCCACCGGGTACAAACTATGGCTACACCTTC. Translation gives CAISPPGTNYGYTF.

This clone showed up just a few times. The gene calls are TRBV6-1 and TRBJ2-5, with TRBD2 matching 13 bases. The V gene end was trimmed by 5 bases and the J gene end by 5 bases; junction bases not matched to a gene: 2. The CDR3 has 14 amino acids. CDR1 MNHNS and CDR2 SASEGT come from the germline V gene. CDR3 in amino acids: CASSRGLAGETQYF. The CDR3 nucleotides are TGTGCCAGCAGTCGGGGACTAGCGGGGGAGACCCAGTACTTC.

The chain recombines TRBV27 with TRBJ2-5, with D perhaps matching TRBD2 (6 bases). Trimming took 5 bases from V and 7 from J, leaving 20 bases between them. The CDR3 contains 15 residues. Germline CDR1 reads MNHEY; CDR2 reads SMNVEV (reference sequence). CDR3 coding DNA: TGTGCCAGCAGTCCTTCTCGGGGAGGTGGCGGGACCCAGTACTTC. Translating it yields CASSPSRGGGGTQYF.

This chain connects TRBV11-3 to TRBJ2-7; D possibly corresponds to TRBD2 (5 bases). Germline V gives CDR1 SGHNT, CDR2 YENEEA. V was trimmed by 5 bases and J by 4 bases, leaving 21 bases between them. This CDR3 comprises 16 residues. CDR3 region: CASSPGGSKGLYEQYF. As DNA, the CDR3 is TGTGCCAGCAGCCCAGGCGGGTCAAAGGGTTTATACGAGCAGTACTTC.

V gene TRBV27 combines with J gene TRBJ1-2; TRBD1 agrees at 11 bases. J lost 7 bases, V lost 5 bases, and 9 bases had no gene match. The CDR3 is 15 residues long. Germline lookup yields CDR1 MNHEY and CDR2 SMNVEV (reference sequence). The CDR3 region is CASSPGTGGLGGYTF. The CDR3 region has the DNA TGTGCCAGCAGTCCCGGGACAGGGGGTTTAGGTGGCTACACCTTC.

In DNA form, the CDR3 reads TGTGCCAGCAGTGACCCAGGAATGAGCTCTGGAAACACCATATATTTT. Translating gives CASSDPGMSSGNTIYF. This chain uses TRBV2 with TRBJ1-3; D gene unclear. The CDR3 loop spans 16 amino acids. V lost 3 bases and J 0 bases, leaving 12 bases between the germline ends. From germline, CDR1 is SNHLY and CDR2 FYNNEI.

The chain has TRBV10-3 and TRBJ2-7, with D possibly being TRBD1 (5 bases). CDR3 length: 17 amino acids. V was pared by 2 bases and J by 3 bases, with 20 bases between. In germline, CDR1 is ENHRY, CDR2 SYGVKD. CDR3 nucleotide sequence: TGTGCCATCAGTGAGCCGGTTCTAACAGGAAAGTACTACGAGCAGTACTTC. It translates to CAISEPVLTGKYYEQYF.

The rearrangement links TRBV5-4 to TRBJ1-2; no clear D gene. The CDR3 extends over 14 amino acids. Trimming left V 0 bases short and J 8 bases short, with 14 bases between. Per germline, CDR1 SGHNT and CDR2 YYREEE (reference sequence). The CDR3 is CASSLGVPVMGYTF. CDR3 coding DNA: TGTGCCAGCAGCTTGGGAGTTCCGGTTATGGGCTACACCTTC. The variable domain in full, with the rest retrieved from reference TRBV5-4 and TRBJ1-2, is ETGVTQSPTHLIKTRGQQVTLRCSSQSGHNTVSWYQQALGQGPQFIFQYYREEENGRGNFPPRFSGLQFPNYSSELNVNALELDDSALYLCASSLGVPVMGYTFGSGTRLTVV.

This clone showed up just once. The rearrangement links TRBV10-3 to TRBJ2-7; 8 nucleotides agree with TRBD1. Germline CDR1 ENHRY, CDR2 SYGVKD. The CDR3 totals 15 residues. V lost 4 bases and J lost 3; bases outside the gene matches: 8. CDR3: CAISVDRGGVYEQYF. The CDR3 region has the DNA TGTGCCATCAGTGTCGACAGGGGTGGGGTCTACGAGCAGTACTTC.

The chain recombines TRBV6-6 with TRBJ1-2, with D perhaps matching TRBD1 (6 bases). Trimming removed 7 bases from V and 6 bases from J, with 18 bases in between. Per the germline V gene, CDR1 is MNHNY and CDR2 is SVGAGI (reference sequence). The CDR3 runs 14 residues. The CDR3 spells CASNRQGTDDGYTF. As DNA, the CDR3 is TGTGCCAGCAATCGCCAGGGGACCGACGATGGCTACACCTTC.

This chain links TRBV4-2 with TRBJ1-1; D not certain. V was shortened by 2 bases and J by 6 bases, with 13 bases between the two germline ends. Germline CDR1 is LGHNA and CDR2 is YNFKEQ. The CDR3 contains 14 residues. The CDR3 region has the DNA TGTGCCAGCAGCCAAAGGTCTCTTAGCTCTGAAGCTTTCTTT. This codes for CASSQRSLSSEAFF.

V usage is TRBV5-8 and J usage is TRBJ2-2, with 8 bases fitting TRBD1. This CDR3 has 15 amino acids. J was trimmed by 4 bases and V by 5 bases; bases with no gene match: 7. Per the germline V gene, CDR1 is SGHTS and CDR2 is YDEGEE. CDR3 residues: CASSLTGAPTGELFF. The CDR3 coding sequence is TGTGCCAGCAGTCTGACAGGGGCCCCCACCGGGGAGCTGTTTTTT.